This T cell receptor (beta chain) came from a study of cytomegalovirus exposure and HLA in healthy donors. On the study more broadly: Unique TCRs numbering around 85 million, obtained from HLA-typed donors, made up an early data release.

The PCR ran on 60 Vbeta and 13 Jbeta primers. Libraries were prepared by immunoSEQ multiplex PCR; TCRdb keeps only in-frame clonotypes and omits some of them. This table holds 110,000 to 150,000 clones, 77% found once. On this clone: Its antigen is not identified.

Findings and limits, study-wide: The listing of roughly 160 TCR beta chains classed them as cytomegalovirus-associated. Analyses of presence/absence relied on an assumption of roughly uniform sequencing depth across donors. Some V segments (TRBV6-2 and TRBV6-3 among them) were excluded as indistinguishable.

V gave up 4 bases and J gave up 3 bases, with 4 bases separating them. This CDR3 has 12 amino acids. Germline V gives CDR1 SGDLS, CDR2 YYNGEE. The rearrangement links TRBV9 to TRBJ2-2; D gene ambiguous. The receptor was isolated from a male donor in good health and CMV-seronegative. The sequencing sample was made of PBMCs. This CDR3 reads CASSPDTGELFF. Written as DNA, the CDR3 is TGTGCCAGCAGCCCCGACACCGGGGAGCTGTTTTTT. The variable domain in full, with the rest retrieved from reference TRBV9 and TRBJ2-2, is DSGVTQTPKHLITATGQRVTLRCSPRSGDLSVYWYQQSLDQGLQFLIQYYNGEERAKGNILERFSAQQFPDLHSELNLSSLELGDSALYFCASSPDTGELFFGEGSRLTVL.